This T cell receptor beta chain was obtained from a study of T cells after posttransplantation cyclophosphamide. For this clone: Its antigen is currently unknown.

Sequenced by immunoSEQ multiplex PCR; TCRdb stores in-frame clones only, minus some. The repertoire consists of about 8,000 clones, with approximately 87% occurring once and the leading ten covering roughly 1.1%. A marrow graft followed busulfan-fludarabine conditioning, with cyclophosphamide on days +3 and +4. General observations from the study: TRB overlap between skin or GI tissue T cells and blood was limited.

V dropped 2 bases and J dropped 0 bases, with 10 bases sitting between them. CDR3 length: 15 amino acids. CDR1 is SGHRS and CDR2 is YFSETQ in the germline V gene. This specimen consisted of CD4+ T cells sorted from blood, obtained 1404 days after allogeneic stem cell transplant with posttransplant cyclophosphamide. V gene TRBV5-1 combines with J gene TRBJ2-3; tentatively, D is TRBD2 (6 bases). The clonotype was recovered from a female patient aged 45-65 years who received an allogeneic stem cell transplant from a related donor, was CMV-positive, and had no GVHD. The graft donor may have given rise to some T cells. CDR3 region: CASSFPGLSTDTQYF. The CDR3 DNA reads TGCGCCAGCAGCTTCCCGGGACTTAGCACAGATACGCAGTATTTT.